The present TCR beta chain was sequenced within a study of human T cells and chemical hapten exposure (dated by TCRdb to about 2021). With respect to the entire study: For sensitization, 2% DPC in acetone was applied to a roughly 2 cm by roughly 2 cm area of upper inner arm skin. Weekly therapeutic DPC doses were additionally applied to the scalp of patients throughout the roughly 25-week study period. Patch testing was done on the upper back using Finn chambers containing 0.01% DPC, and results were scored after 6 days according to International Contact Dermatitis Research Group standards. Alopecia areata with under or over 50% scalp involvement, alopecia totalis and alopecia universalis were represented in the patient cohort, which was mostly female. Libraries were combined into a pool for sequencing, and differences in TCR yield between samples came mainly from small differences in library volumes within the pool. Peripheral blood TCR repertoire changes were tracked in vivo in alopecia patients during primary and secondary sensitization to the hapten diphenylcyclopropenone (DPC). Patient blood was sampled pre-sensitization (week 0) and at 2, 6 and about 24 weeks after DPC sensitization. For TCR sequencing, blood came from some 31 alopecia patients at anywhere from one to four time points (pre-sensitization, 2, 6 and 24 weeks).

Library preparation employed RACE. Sequencing used a NextSeq 500. Library preparation attached unique molecular identifiers to individual cDNA molecules for quantitative, reproducible TCR counting. Each blood RNA sample was used to sequence both TCR alpha and TCR beta chains. Per the original workflow: Samples had a median of approximately 93,000 TCRs, with a range from about 23,224 to 750,000. The Decombinator software suite was used to annotate V, J and CDR3 in the TCR reads. To make PS versus PT1 abundance plots, every sample was subsampled to the same number of TCRs (28,000). TCRs were defined as expanded if absent before sensitization and observed at least eight times at the 2-week time point. Starting from the raw public reads, TCRdb applied fastp trimming at Q25, assembled clones with MiXCR and retained in-frame beta chains. Every distinct CDR3 protein forms one entry, paired with its most common genes and DNA. What appears here as the V and J calls and clone size reflects TCRdb's work, not the paper's. The sample profile shows over 30,000 distinct CDR3 sequences; 6% to 9.5% of them were found once. The ten largest account for 1.3% of the sample.

This clonotype was counted ten times or more. This receptor's antigen is unknown. There are no base qualities to consult, and no much larger clone falls within one base. Study-wide findings and limitations: The number of TCRs above 1 in 1000 frequency did not change with DPC sensitization; there was no evidence of global repertoire structure alterations. Repeated subsampling changed both the strength of the expansion versus patch-test correlation and the threshold at which the correlation became significant. Because every patient had alopecia, a presumed autoimmune disease, the patients' immune response might differ from that of healthy individuals. A positive correlation was found between the number of PT1 expanded TCRs and patch test score, with significance reached at thresholds 8, 16 and 32 but not 4. Expanded TCRs formed significantly more large CDR3 similarity clusters than pre-sensitization or healthy control sets, consistent with antigen-driven responses.

This specimen's time point label, interpreted: pre-sensitization, week 0. The label giving this sample's treatment or condition can be read as: therapeutic diphenylcyclopropenone sensitization with weekly scalp DPC. At every patch-test visit, the blood draw took place before the patch test was put on. Patients were eligible if aged 18 to 70, diagnosed with alopecia and judged suitable for DPC therapy, and pregnant patients were excluded. Total RNA was isolated from unfractionated whole blood collected in Tempus Blood RNA tubes. This clonotype originated in a woman aged 50 to 65 with alopecia areata. Some clones in this sample may be carry-over from other donors' samples. The sequencing used whole blood, collected in connection with sensitization to the hapten diphenylcyclopropenone (DPC).

The CDR3 region has the sequence CASSLVHNTEAFF. In nucleotides, the sequence is TGTGCCAGCAGTCTAGTCCACAACACTGAAGCTTTCTTT. The chain joins TRBV6-4 to TRBJ1-1, with no D gene named confidently. V is shortened by 5 bases, J by 2 bases, and the region joining them spans 9 bases. From a lookup of the germline V gene, CDR1 and CDR2 are MRHNA and SNTAGT. Counted from cysteine to phenylalanine, this CDR3 has 13 amino acids. The sequence is cut down to CDR3 DNA, 39 bases in frame from base 1.